This T cell receptor beta chain is drawn from a study of shared clonotypes between healthy human individuals (dated by TCRdb to the early 2020s). The study in broad terms: The cohort comprised two women and a few men aged 18 to 49 years. For each donor, CD4 naive and CD4 memory were each run on three plates, CD8 naive on two plates, and CD8 memory on one plate. To estimate repertoire size and how much clonotypes are shared between individuals, the study performed deep sequencing of blood TCR repertoires from roughly five healthy adults. Different laboratories and diverse techniques were used to prepare libraries and sequence TCR repertoires, to increase sequencing depth and limit assay-specific biases. Leukapheresis yielded between about 0.85 and 10 billion PBMCs per donor. The paper as a whole reports these results and caveats: Sampling was restricted to blood, and TCR repertoires in tissue are likely to differ from TCR repertoires in blood. The genetic and exposure-history diversity represented was limited by the small number of donors. Estimated clonotype richness was generally larger for naive than for memory subsets. Based on pairwise subsampling, the degree of clonotype sharing among donors was expected to be affected by sequencing depth. When a few donors were compared, the shared fraction of clonotypes was roughly 5% for naive CD4, around 3.6% for naive CD8, 2.3% for memory CD4, and 0.4% for memory CD8. Incomplete sequencing was indicated by rarefaction of sorted-subset datasets, despite the large sequencing depth. Higher generation probabilities were observed for clonotypes shared by all four sorted-subset donors than for non-shared clonotypes.

CD8 naive samples consisted of CD45RO-negative cells that were positively selected for CCR7, yielding a CD45RA+CCR7+ population without TemRA cells. The donors were healthy, HIV-negative adults with no recently reported acute infections or vaccinations. Every donor was a Caucasian adult living in Nashville, Tennessee, USA. Blood was collected by leukapheresis, and PBMCs were isolated by Ficoll-Histopaque density gradient centrifugation and then cryopreserved in liquid nitrogen vapor phase. Analytical flow cytometry was used to check the purity and quantity of every magnetically sorted T cell population. From each sorted fraction, genomic DNA was isolated and quantified by UV absorbance on a Nanodrop 2000c. TCR CDR3 regions were amplified from genomic DNA by multiplex PCR using the deep immunoSEQ assay. Extracted genomic DNA from each cell subset was distributed evenly across all wells of several immunoSEQ 96-well plates, and each plate was treated as a replicate. For sorted subsets, about 200 ng genomic DNA, equal to about 30,000 T cell genomes, was loaded into each replicate PCR. Purified libraries were quantified with a Qubit 3.0 fluorometer, sized on a Bioanalyzer 2100, and re-quantified with the KAPA Library Quantification kit. Every immunoSEQ 96-well plate was sequenced on a dedicated single-read 150-cycle Illumina NextSeq 550 flow cell. The original methods were these. Because the immunoSEQ output included only junctional sequences and no quality scores, the filtering could not be the same as the filtering used for full-length reads. To assign V/J genes and CDR3, sequences were annotated against IMGT germline references using PyIR, a Python wrapper for IgBLAST v1.9. Reads were removed for weak V/J assignments (E-value above 1e-6), missing CDR3, stop codons, out-of-frame junctions, or ambiguous translated residues. V3J clonotypes were defined by identical inferred V gene, J gene, and CDR3 amino acid sequence. To compute the percentage overlap between repertoires, the number of shared unique clonotypes was divided by the size of the smaller repertoire. Richness of each repertoire was evaluated using RTK rarefaction, the Chao1 estimator, and Recon v2.1 estimates of unobserved clonotypes. Generation probabilities for all TCRbeta clonotypes obtained by the gDNA method from a handful of donors were computed using OLGA. TCRdb retrieved this table from immuneACCESS and kept in-frame rearrangements only. Not all clones are present; in checked studies, unresolved V genes account for under half, and no reason is known for the remainder. V and J calls and clone size come straight from that table; D and trimming were deduced from the DNA. The sample table lists approximately 740,000 clones, about 91% of them with a count of one. Clones ranked in the top ten supply more than 20% of the sample.

The germline V gene gives CDR1 as SNHLY and CDR2 as FYNNEI. V and J are truncated by 6 bases and 3 bases respectively, leaving an intervening sequence of 8 bases. The CDR3 sequence holds 12 residues, the cysteine and phenylalanine included. Of all the DNA, just the CDR3 is kept, 36 bases in frame from base 1. Regarding this clone: Its target antigen remains unknown. Base qualities were left out, and no much larger clone turns up one base away.

The chain employs TRBV2 and TRBJ1-1; the D gene lacks a confident call. Sequencing was carried out using naive CD8+ T cells sorted from blood. The cell subset or site label, read with the paper, signifies: CD45RA+CCR7+. This TCR derives from a man younger than 40 in good health. The CDR3 region has the sequence CASSLMDTEAFF. The nucleotide sequence reads TGTGCCAGCAGCTTGATGGACACTGAAGCTTTCTTT.